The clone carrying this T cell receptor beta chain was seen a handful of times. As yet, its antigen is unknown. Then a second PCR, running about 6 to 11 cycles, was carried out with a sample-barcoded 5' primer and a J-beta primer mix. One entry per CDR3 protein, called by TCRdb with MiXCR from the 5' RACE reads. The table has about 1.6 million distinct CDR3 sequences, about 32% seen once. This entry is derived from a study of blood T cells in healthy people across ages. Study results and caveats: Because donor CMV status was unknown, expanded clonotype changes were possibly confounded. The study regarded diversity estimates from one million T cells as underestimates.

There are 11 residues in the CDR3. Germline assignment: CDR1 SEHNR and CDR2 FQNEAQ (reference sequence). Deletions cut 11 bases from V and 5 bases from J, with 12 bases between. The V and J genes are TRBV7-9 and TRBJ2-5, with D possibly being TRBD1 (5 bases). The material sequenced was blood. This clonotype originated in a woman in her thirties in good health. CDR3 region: CAVRVTETQYF. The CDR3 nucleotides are TGTGCCGTCAGGGTAACGGAGACCCAGTACTTC.